A selection of T cell receptor beta chains follows, all from one sample in a study of neurological immune-mediated disorders. TCRdb processed the 5' RACE reads anew with MiXCR; each CDR3 protein has one entry. The sample has 30,000 to 35,000 distinct CDR3 sequences, 20% to 25% seen once. Sequencing input: CD4+ T cells from blood. These receptors were taken from a man aged 45-60 years with HTLV-1-associated myelopathy (HAM/TSP). Both conserved end residues are part of each CDR3. The order of the fields is V gene, J gene, D gene, clone size, CDR3 DNA, CDR3 protein. A D gene is named only where the DNA matches it firmly. Size values are once, few and many counts, or a class for expanded clones, and some rows have none.

v_call: TRBV10-3
j_call: TRBJ1-1
d_call: NA
clone_size: NA
cdr3_nt: TGTGTCATAGGACATGGGAACACTGAAGCTTTCTTT
cdr3_aa: CVIGHGNTEAFF

v_call: TRBV5-5
j_call: TRBJ1-5
d_call: TRBD1
clone_size: many
cdr3_nt: TGTGCCAGCAGCCCCGGGACAGGGGGTGGCCAGCCCCAGCATTTT
cdr3_aa: CASSPGTGGGQPQHF

v_call: TRBV20-1
j_call: TRBJ1-5
d_call: NA
clone_size: many
cdr3_nt: TGCAGTGCTGGTCCGGGACGCCGAACGGGGAGCAATCAGCCCCAGCATTTT
cdr3_aa: CSAGPGRRTGSNQPQHF

v_call: TRBV7-2
j_call: TRBJ1-1
d_call: TRBD1
clone_size: NA
cdr3_nt: TGTGCCAGCAGCTTGACAGGGTTGTCGAACACTGAAGCTTTCTTT
cdr3_aa: CASSLTGLSNTEAFF

v_call: TRBV18
j_call: TRBJ2-5
d_call: TRBD2
clone_size: NA
cdr3_nt: TGTGCCAGCTCCCGAGGACTAGAGGAGACCCAGTACTTC
cdr3_aa: CASSRGLEETQYF

v_call: TRBV7-9
j_call: TRBJ1-4
d_call: NA
clone_size: many
cdr3_nt: TGTGCCAGCAGCTTCCGACAGGATGGTGAAAAACTGTTTTTT
cdr3_aa: CASSFRQDGEKLFF

v_call: TRBV5-1
j_call: TRBJ2-1
d_call: NA
clone_size: NA
cdr3_nt: TGCGCCAGCAGTAACAGCGGCAATGAGCAGTTCTTC
cdr3_aa: CASSNSGNEQFF

v_call: TRBV7-2
j_call: TRBJ2-1
d_call: TRBD2
clone_size: once
cdr3_nt: TGTGCCAGCAGCTTAGGCGGTGGGGGGGGCTACAATGAGCAGTTCTTC
cdr3_aa: CASSLGGGGGYNEQFF

v_call: TRBV19
j_call: TRBJ2-1
d_call: TRBD2
clone_size: many
cdr3_nt: TGTGCCAGTAGTACAGGGACTAGCGGGGGGAATGAGCAGTTCTTC
cdr3_aa: CASSTGTSGGNEQFF

v_call: TRBV5-1
j_call: TRBJ2-2
d_call: NA
clone_size: medium-sized
cdr3_nt: TGCGCCAGCAGCTTGGTGGGTTTGGGGCCTACGAACACCGGGGAGCTGTTTTTT
cdr3_aa: CASSLVGLGPTNTGELFF

v_call: TRBV3-1
j_call: TRBJ1-3
d_call: TRBD1
clone_size: NA
cdr3_nt: TGTGCCAGCAGCCATAGGACAGGGTACGTTGGCGGAAACACCATATATTTT
cdr3_aa: CASSHRTGYVGGNTIYF

v_call: TRBV20-1
j_call: TRBJ1-4
d_call: NA
clone_size: many
cdr3_nt: TGCAGTGCCCGCGTCGGACGACCAACTAATGAAAAACTGTTTTTT
cdr3_aa: CSARVGRPTNEKLFF

v_call: TRBV10-3
j_call: TRBJ2-5
d_call: TRBD2
clone_size: many
cdr3_nt: TGTGCCATCAGTCGTCCGGGAGGCCAAGAGACCCAGTACTTC
cdr3_aa: CAISRPGGQETQYF

v_call: TRBV2
j_call: TRBJ1-5
d_call: NA
clone_size: many
cdr3_nt: TGTGCCAGCAAGGGGGATGGTAATCAGCCCCAGCATTTT
cdr3_aa: CASKGDGNQPQHF

v_call: TRBV29-1
j_call: TRBJ1-5
d_call: NA
clone_size: many
cdr3_nt: TGCAGCGTTGTATTAGGACGCAATCAGCCCCAGCATTTT
cdr3_aa: CSVVLGRNQPQHF

v_call: TRBV2
j_call: TRBJ2-1
d_call: TRBD2
clone_size: many
cdr3_nt: TGTGCCAGCTCCTGGGAGGGAGACTCCTACAATGAGCAGTTCTTC
cdr3_aa: CASSWEGDSYNEQFF

v_call: TRBV7-8
j_call: TRBJ2-3
d_call: TRBD2
clone_size: many
cdr3_nt: TGTGCCAGCAGCCTAGGACTAGCGGGAGTAGATACGCAGTATTTT
cdr3_aa: CASSLGLAGVDTQYF

v_call: TRBV19
j_call: TRBJ2-1
d_call: TRBD1
clone_size: few
cdr3_nt: TGTGCCAGTAGTTCCCAAGGGACAGGGGGCAATGAGCAGTTCTTC
cdr3_aa: CASSSQGTGGNEQFF

v_call: TRBV7-9
j_call: TRBJ2-1
d_call: TRBD2
clone_size: NA
cdr3_nt: TGTGCCAGCAGCTTACCCAATAGCGGGGCCATAACTAGCAATGAGCAGTTCTTC
cdr3_aa: CASSLPNSGAITSNEQFF

v_call: TRBV12-3/TRBV12-4
j_call: TRBJ1-1
d_call: NA
clone_size: many
cdr3_nt: TGTGCCAGCAGTAGATTGCGGGAGCAAAGGGCTTTCTTT
cdr3_aa: CASSRLREQRAFF

v_call: TRBV29-1
j_call: TRBJ1-1
d_call: NA
clone_size: NA
cdr3_nt: TGCAGCGCCACCCCGGTGGGTAGCACTGAAGCTTTCTTT
cdr3_aa: CSATPVGSTEAFF

v_call: TRBV20-1
j_call: TRBJ1-3
d_call: NA
clone_size: many
cdr3_nt: TGCAGTGCTTGGGATGGGGTCTTCTCTGGAAACACCATATATTTT
cdr3_aa: CSAWDGVFSGNTIYF

v_call: TRBV25-1
j_call: TRBJ2-1
d_call: NA
clone_size: many
cdr3_nt: TGTGCCAGCAGTGAATACGAGGGGGCCTACAATGAGCAGTTCTTC
cdr3_aa: CASSEYEGAYNEQFF

v_call: TRBV7-2
j_call: TRBJ2-1
d_call: NA
clone_size: many
cdr3_nt: TGTGCCAGCAGCTTAGCCCAGTCGGGGTTTAGTCCGAAAGAGCAGTTCTTC
cdr3_aa: CASSLAQSGFSPKEQFF

v_call: TRBV12-3/TRBV12-4
j_call: TRBJ1-2
d_call: NA
clone_size: many
cdr3_nt: TGTGCCAGCAGTTTTGGGGGCTATGGCTACACCTTC
cdr3_aa: CASSFGGYGYTF

v_call: TRBV20-1
j_call: TRBJ1-1
d_call: TRBD1
clone_size: many
cdr3_nt: TGCAGTGCTAGTACAGGGGGCGCACCAACTGAAGCTTTCTTT
cdr3_aa: CSASTGGAPTEAFF

v_call: TRBV5-1
j_call: TRBJ2-3
d_call: NA
clone_size: many
cdr3_nt: TGCGCCAGCAGCTCGGAGGGGGGCGCGACAGATACGCAGTATTTT
cdr3_aa: CASSSEGGATDTQYF

v_call: TRBV9
j_call: TRBJ1-2
d_call: NA
clone_size: many
cdr3_nt: TGTGCCAGCAGCCCCCGATCCGACCTCGCCCAAATCTATGGCTACACCTTC
cdr3_aa: CASSPRSDLAQIYGYTF

v_call: TRBV20-1
j_call: TRBJ1-5
d_call: NA
clone_size: NA
cdr3_nt: TGCAGTGCTAGTAGCGGGACTAATCAGCCCCAGCATTTT
cdr3_aa: CSASSGTNQPQHF

v_call: TRBV7-3
j_call: TRBJ2-3
d_call: TRBD2
clone_size: many
cdr3_nt: TGTGCCAGCAGCTCGACTAGCGGGGGGCTGGTGGATACGCAGTATTTT
cdr3_aa: CASSSTSGGLVDTQYF